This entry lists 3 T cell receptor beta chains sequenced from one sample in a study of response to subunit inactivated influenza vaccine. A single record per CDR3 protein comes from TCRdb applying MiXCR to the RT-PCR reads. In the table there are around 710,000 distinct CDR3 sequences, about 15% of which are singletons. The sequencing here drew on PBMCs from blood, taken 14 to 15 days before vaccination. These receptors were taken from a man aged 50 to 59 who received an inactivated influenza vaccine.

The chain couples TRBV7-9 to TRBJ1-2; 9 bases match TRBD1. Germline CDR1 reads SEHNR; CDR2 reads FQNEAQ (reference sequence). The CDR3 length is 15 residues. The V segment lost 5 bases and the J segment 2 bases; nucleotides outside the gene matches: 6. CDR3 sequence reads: CASSALGQGNYGYTF. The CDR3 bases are TGTGCCAGCAGCGCACTCGGACAGGGGAACTATGGCTACACCTTC.

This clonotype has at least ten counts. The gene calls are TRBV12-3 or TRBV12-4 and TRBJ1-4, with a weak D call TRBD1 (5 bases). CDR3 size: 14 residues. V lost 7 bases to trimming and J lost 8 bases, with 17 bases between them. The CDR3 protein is CASTVWGIGEKLFF. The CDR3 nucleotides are TGTGCCAGCACCGTTTGGGGGATAGGGGAAAAACTGTTTTTT.

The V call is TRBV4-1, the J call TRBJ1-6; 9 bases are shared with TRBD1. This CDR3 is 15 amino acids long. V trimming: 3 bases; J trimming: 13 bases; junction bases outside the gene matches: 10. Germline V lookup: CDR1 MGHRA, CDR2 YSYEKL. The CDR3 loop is CASSQGKDRGDPLHF. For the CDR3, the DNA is TGCGCCAGCAGCCAGGGGAAGGACAGGGGAGACCCCCTCCACTTT.